The source of this T cell receptor (beta chain) is a study of blood T cell repertoires in COVID-19. Using immunoSEQ multiplex PCR, the repertoire was profiled, and TCRdb retains in-frame clones only, with some absent. The table records roughly 340,000 clones, around 87% of them present only once. This clonotype originated in a man in his forties or fifties in a cohort exposed to, infected with or recovered from COVID-19 (not recorded which). The specimen was PBMCs or T cells enriched from blood (not recorded which).

CDR3 in DNA: TGTGCCAGTAGTAAAGGACAGGGGCTTGAAAAACTGTTTTTT. Translation: CASSKGQGLEKLFF. The V call is TRBV19, the J call TRBJ1-4; 9 bases fit TRBD1. CDR3 size: 14 residues. With 4 bases clipped from V and 7 bases from J, the junction kept 4 bases outside the gene matches. Germline lookup yields CDR1 LNHDA and CDR2 SQIVND (reference sequence).